The 18 T cell receptor beta chains given below trace back to one sample, sequenced in a study of blood T cell repertoires in COVID-19. Only in-frame clones appear in the TCRdb table, and some are missing; sequencing was by immunoSEQ multiplex PCR. The sample holds nearly 250,000 clones, roughly 82% seen once. The source material was PBMCs or T cells enriched from blood (not recorded which). These receptors all come from a woman in her forties or fifties who had recovered from COVID-19.

The chain combines TRBV4-3 with TRBJ2-6, with no clear D. Germline V CDR1 and CDR2: LGHNA, YSLEER. The CDR3 runs 16 residues. The V end lost 0 bases, the J end lost 4 bases, and 10 bases lay between the germline ends. CDR3 nucleotide sequence: TGCGCCAGCAGCCAAGAATACGAGTCGGGGGCCAACGTCCTGACTTTC. This gives the protein CASSQEYESGANVLTF.

The chain carries TRBV5-6 and TRBJ1-2; TRBD1 agrees at 7 bases. V lost 2 bases and J lost 1; bases outside the gene matches: 8. This CDR3 is built from 16 residues. Germline CDR1 and CDR2: SGHDT and YYEEEE. The CDR3 bases are TGTGCCAGCAGCTTAACCTGGGGACAGAATAACTATGGCTACACCTTC. Amino acid sequence: CASSLTWGQNNYGYTF.

The chain carries TRBV28 and TRBJ2-7; 9 bases agree with TRBD1. V lost 7 bases to trimming and J lost 2 bases; unmatched junction nucleotides: 9. CDR3 length equals 15 residues. Germline V CDR1 and CDR2: MDHEN, SYDVKM. The CDR3 DNA is TGTGCCAGCACTCCACCGGGACAGGGAACCTACGAGCAGTACTTC. Translating it yields CASTPPGQGTYEQYF.

CDR3 amino acids: CASRVAQGNGYTF. Here the CDR3 DNA reads TGTGCCAGTAGGGTGGCACAGGGCAACGGCTACACCTTC. This chain uses TRBV19 with TRBJ1-2; possible D gene TRBD1, 6 bases. Germline loops: CDR1 LNHDA, CDR2 SQIVND (reference sequence). Deletions cut 6 bases from V and 8 bases from J, with 16 bases between. CDR3 length equals 13 residues. Combining the CDR3 with reference TRBV19 and TRBJ1-2 gives the whole variable domain DGGITQSPKYLFRKEGQNVTLSCEQNLNHDAMYWYRQDPGQGLRLIYYSQIVNDFQKGDIAEGYSVSREKKESFPLTVTSAQKNPTAFYLCASRVAQGNGYTFGSGTRLTVV.

This chain joins TRBV7-8 and TRBJ2-1; D possibly corresponds to TRBD1 (6 bases). Germline assignment: CDR1 SGHVS and CDR2 FQNEAQ. This CDR3 has 17 amino acids. V was trimmed by 4 bases and J by 4 bases, leaving 20 bases between them. The CDR3 spells CASSSQPRTEAYNEQFF. DNA of the CDR3: TGTGCCAGCAGCTCTCAGCCGCGGACAGAAGCTTACAATGAGCAGTTCTTC.

The V call is TRBV4-3, the J call TRBJ1-1; D unclear. Trimming took 0 bases from V and 0 from J, leaving 8 bases between them. Germline V lookup: CDR1 LGHNA, CDR2 YSLEER. This CDR3 comprises 15 residues. CDR3 DNA sequence: TGCGCCAGCAGCCAAGATTGGCAGTTGAACACTGAAGCTTTCTTT. Amino acid sequence: CASSQDWQLNTEAFF.

The genes are TRBV10-3 and TRBJ1-4; possibly TRBD1 for D (5 bases). This CDR3 has 12 amino acids. CDR1 is ENHRY, CDR2 SYGVKD, per germline. Trimming cost V 10 bases and J 8 bases, with 14 bases left between them. CDR3 amino acids: CATADKGEKLFF. In nucleotides, the CDR3 is TGTGCCACCGCGGATAAGGGGGAAAAACTGTTTTTT.

J is TRBJ1-1 and V is TRBV6-6; TRBD1 aligns across 7 bases. Germline V gene sequence: CDR1 MNHNY, CDR2 SVGAGI (reference sequence). The CDR3 has 15 amino acids. V was pared by 0 bases and J by 6 bases, with 7 bases of the junction left unmatched. The CDR3 reads CASSYSGRGVPEAFF. The DNA of the CDR3 is TGTGCCAGCAGTTACTCCGGCAGGGGGGTCCCTGAAGCTTTCTTT.

V gene TRBV18 combines with J gene TRBJ1-5; no definite D call. The germline V gene encodes CDR1 KGHSH and CDR2 LQKENI. The CDR3 length is 13 residues. The V end was cut by 4 bases, the J end by 11 bases, with 15 bases between. CDR3 protein: CASSLTEGGAQHF. The CDR3 nucleotides read TGTGCCAGCTCACTAACCGAGGGAGGAGCCCAGCATTTT.

The chain recombines TRBV9 with TRBJ1-5; D might be TRBD1 (5 bases). The CDR3 has 15 residues. Trimming pared 4 bases from V and 1 base from J, leaving 12 bases between. Germline CDR1 and CDR2: SGDLS and YYNGEE. CDR3 residues: CASSPKTVSNQPQHF. The CDR3 DNA reads TGTGCCAGCAGCCCAAAGACAGTGAGCAATCAGCCCCAGCATTTT.

The chain carries TRBV4-3 and TRBJ1-2, with D uncertain. CDR3 length: 15 amino acids. The germline V gene encodes CDR1 LGHNA and CDR2 YSLEER. The V and J ends lost 0 bases and 0 bases respectively, with 8 bases between them. DNA for the CDR3: TGCGCCAGCAGCCAAGAGAGGGCCTCTAACTATGGCTACACCTTC. This codes for CASSQERASNYGYTF.

The rearrangement links TRBV2 to TRBJ1-2; TRBD1 might be the D (5 bases). The V gene lost 8 bases and the J gene lost 4 bases, with 14 bases spanning the gap. This CDR3 is built from 13 residues. Germline CDR1 and CDR2: SNHLY and FYNNEI. CDR3 nucleotides: TGTGCCAGCTTAGGCGGGGGGGGCTATGGCTACACCTTC. Protein sequence: CASLGGGGYGYTF.

The rearrangement uses TRBV7-3 and TRBJ1-1; perhaps TRBD1 as D (6 bases). V lost 5 bases to trimming and J lost 5 bases, with 27 bases between them. This CDR3 is 18 amino acids long. Germline lookup yields CDR1 SGHTA and CDR2 FQGTGA. CDR3: CASSLQSLRAGARTEAFF. In DNA form, the CDR3 reads TGTGCCAGCAGCCTCCAATCCCTTAGAGCGGGGGCAAGGACTGAAGCTTTCTTT. Complete variable domain (other parts from reference TRBV7-3 and TRBJ1-1): GAGVSQTPSNKVTEKGKYVELRCDPISGHTALYWYRQSLGQGPEFLIYFQGTGAADDSGLPNDRFFAVRPEGSVSTLKIQRTERGDSAVYLCASSLQSLRAGARTEAFFGQGTRLTVV.

The chain is built from TRBV19 and TRBJ1-2; D is unresolved. V was shortened by 0 bases and J by 7 bases, with 15 bases between the two germline ends. The CDR3 spans 15 residues. From germline, CDR1 is LNHDA and CDR2 SQIVND (reference sequence). The CDR3 spells CASSIDRTGMRGYTF. CDR3 nucleotides: TGTGCCAGTAGTATAGATCGCACCGGGATGCGTGGCTACACCTTC.

V and J are TRBV6-1 and TRBJ2-1; TRBD2 matches 7 bases. Per the germline V gene, CDR1 is MNHNS and CDR2 is SASEGT. The trim removed 2 bases at V and 5 bases at J, leaving 0 bases unmatched. The CDR3 length is 13 residues. The CDR3 sequence is CASSERGDNEQFF. The CDR3 DNA sequence: TGTGCCAGCAGTGAACGGGGGGACAATGAGCAGTTCTTC.

The chain joins TRBV19 to TRBJ2-1; TRBD2 aligns across 8 bases. This CDR3 has 14 amino acids. Germline lookup yields CDR1 LNHDA and CDR2 SQIVND (reference sequence). J was trimmed by 9 bases and V by 3 bases; bases with no gene match: 7. CDR3 amino acids: CASSIAGGSGEQFF. As DNA, the CDR3 is TGTGCCAGTAGTATCGCGGGAGGATCAGGTGAGCAGTTCTTC.

V gene TRBV6-1 combines with J gene TRBJ2-1, with 11 bases identical to TRBD2. The germline CDR1 and CDR2 sequences are MNHNS and SASEGT. V was clipped by 3 bases and J by 4 bases; unmatched bases: 2. The CDR3 totals 15 residues. The CDR3: CASSETSGDYNEQFF. The CDR3 DNA sequence: TGTGCCAGCAGTGAGACTAGCGGGGATTACAATGAGCAGTTCTTC.

In this sample, this clone turned up a few times. The V call is TRBV11-3, the J call TRBJ2-5; D might be TRBD1 (5 bases). Germline lookup yields CDR1 SGHNT and CDR2 YENEEA. V was shortened by 5 bases and J by 4 bases, with 11 bases between the two germline ends. CDR3 length: 13 residues. Here the CDR3 DNA reads TGTGCCAGCAGCCGGAATCAGGGAGAGACCCAGTACTTC. Translated: CASSRNQGETQYF.